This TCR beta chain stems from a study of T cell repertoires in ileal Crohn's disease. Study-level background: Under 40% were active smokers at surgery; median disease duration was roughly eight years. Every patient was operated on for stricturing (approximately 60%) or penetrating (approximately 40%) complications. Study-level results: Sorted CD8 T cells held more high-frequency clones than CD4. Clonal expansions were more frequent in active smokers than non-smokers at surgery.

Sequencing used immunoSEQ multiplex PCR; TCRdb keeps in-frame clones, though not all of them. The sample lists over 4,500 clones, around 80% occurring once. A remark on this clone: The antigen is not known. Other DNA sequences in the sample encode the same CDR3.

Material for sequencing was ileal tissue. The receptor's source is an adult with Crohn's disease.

The CDR3 region has the DNA TGTGCCAGCAGCCCGGGACTAGTCAATGAGCAGTTCTTC. Protein sequence: CASSPGLVNEQFF. This chain links TRBV6-6 with TRBJ2-1; 8 bases match TRBD2. From germline, CDR1 is MNHNY and CDR2 SVGAGI (reference sequence). Trimming took 6 bases from V and 6 from J; bases not matched to a gene: 4. There are 13 residues in the CDR3.